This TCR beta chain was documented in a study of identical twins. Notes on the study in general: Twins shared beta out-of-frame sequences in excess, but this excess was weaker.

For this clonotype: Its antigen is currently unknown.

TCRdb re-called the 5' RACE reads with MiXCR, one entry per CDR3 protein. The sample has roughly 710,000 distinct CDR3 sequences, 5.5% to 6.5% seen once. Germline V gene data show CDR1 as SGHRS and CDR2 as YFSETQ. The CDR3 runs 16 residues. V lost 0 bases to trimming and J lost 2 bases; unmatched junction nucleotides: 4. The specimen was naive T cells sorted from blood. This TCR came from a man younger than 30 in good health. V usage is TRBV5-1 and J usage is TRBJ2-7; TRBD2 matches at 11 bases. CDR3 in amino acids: CASSLGTSGPTYEQYV. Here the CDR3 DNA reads TGCGCCAGCAGCTTGGGGACTAGCGGGCCCACCTACGAGCAGTACGTC.